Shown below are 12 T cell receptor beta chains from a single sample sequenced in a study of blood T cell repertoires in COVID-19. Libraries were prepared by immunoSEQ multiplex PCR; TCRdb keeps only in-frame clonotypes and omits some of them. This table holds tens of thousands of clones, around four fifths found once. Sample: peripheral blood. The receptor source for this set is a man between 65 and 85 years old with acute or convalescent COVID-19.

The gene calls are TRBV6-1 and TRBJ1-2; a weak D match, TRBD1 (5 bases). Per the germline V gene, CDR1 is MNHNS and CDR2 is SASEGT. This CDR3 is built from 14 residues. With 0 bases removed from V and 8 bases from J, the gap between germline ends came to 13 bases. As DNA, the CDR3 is TGTGCCAGCAGTGAAGCGCTCGGGGGGAGAGGCTACACCTTC. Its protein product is CASSEALGGRGYTF.

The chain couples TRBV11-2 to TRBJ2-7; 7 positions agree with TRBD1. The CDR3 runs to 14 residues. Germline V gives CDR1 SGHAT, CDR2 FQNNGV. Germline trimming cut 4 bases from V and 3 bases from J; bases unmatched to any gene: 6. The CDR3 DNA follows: TGTGCCAGCAGCTCGGTAGGGGGCTACTACGAGCAGTACGTC. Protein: CASSSVGGYYEQYV.

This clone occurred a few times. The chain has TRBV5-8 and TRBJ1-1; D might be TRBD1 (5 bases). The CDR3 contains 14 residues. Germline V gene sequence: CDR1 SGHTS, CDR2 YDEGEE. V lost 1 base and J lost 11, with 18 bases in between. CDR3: CASSLRPGLGGAFF. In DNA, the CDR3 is TGTGCCAGCAGCTTGCGCCCGGGGCTGGGGGGGGCTTTCTTT.

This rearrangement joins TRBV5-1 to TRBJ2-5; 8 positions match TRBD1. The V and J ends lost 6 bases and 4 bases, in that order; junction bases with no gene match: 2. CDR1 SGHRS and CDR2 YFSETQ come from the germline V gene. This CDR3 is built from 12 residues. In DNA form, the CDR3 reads TGCGCCAGCACCACAGGGGGAGAGACCCAGTACTTC. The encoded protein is CASTTGGETQYF.

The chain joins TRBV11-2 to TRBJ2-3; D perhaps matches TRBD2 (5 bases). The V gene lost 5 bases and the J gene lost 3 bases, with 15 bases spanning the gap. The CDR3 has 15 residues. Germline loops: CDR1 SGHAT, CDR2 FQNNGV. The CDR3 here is CASSPTRTGTDTQYF. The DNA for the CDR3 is TGTGCCAGCAGCCCCACGAGGACTGGGACAGATACGCAGTATTTT.

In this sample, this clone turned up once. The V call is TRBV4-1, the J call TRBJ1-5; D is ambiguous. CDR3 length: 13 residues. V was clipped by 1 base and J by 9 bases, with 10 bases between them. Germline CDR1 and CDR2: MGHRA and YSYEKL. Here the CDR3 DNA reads TGCGCCAGCAGCCAAGGACCGGAGGGGCCCCAGCATTTT. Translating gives CASSQGPEGPQHF.

CDR3 in DNA: TGTGCCAGCAGCCCCCACAGGGAACCTCTGGGCTATGGCTACACCTTC. This sequence encodes CASSPHREPLGYGYTF. This chain connects TRBV6-9 to TRBJ1-2, with a possible D match to TRBD1 (6 bases). Germline V CDR1 and CDR2: MNHGY, SVAAGI. The CDR3 has 16 amino acids. V was cut by 6 bases and J by 4 bases, with 21 bases left in between.

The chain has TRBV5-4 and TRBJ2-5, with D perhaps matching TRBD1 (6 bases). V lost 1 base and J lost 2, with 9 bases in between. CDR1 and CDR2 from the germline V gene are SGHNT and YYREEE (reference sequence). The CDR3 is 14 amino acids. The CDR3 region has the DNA TGTGCCAGCAGCTTGCCTGGACAGCAAGAGACCCAGTACTTC. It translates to CASSLPGQQETQYF.

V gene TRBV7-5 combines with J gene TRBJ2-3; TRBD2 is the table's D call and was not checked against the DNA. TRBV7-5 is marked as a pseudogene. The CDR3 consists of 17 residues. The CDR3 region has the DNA TGTGTCAGAAATCACCTATCTCTAACTCCTAGCACAGATACGCAGTATTTT. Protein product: CVRNHLSLTPSTDTQYF.

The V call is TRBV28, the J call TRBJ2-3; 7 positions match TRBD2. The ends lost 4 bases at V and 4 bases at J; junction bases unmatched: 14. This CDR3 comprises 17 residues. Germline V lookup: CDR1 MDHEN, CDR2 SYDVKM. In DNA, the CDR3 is TGTGCCAGCAGTTCCCTTGGAAGGACTAGTAGCGCAGATACGCAGTATTTT. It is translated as CASSSLGRTSSADTQYF. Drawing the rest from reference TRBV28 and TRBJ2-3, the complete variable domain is DVKVTQSSRYLVKRTGEKVFLECVQDMDHENMFWYRQDPGLGLRLIYFSYDVKMKEKGDIPEGYSVSREKKERFSLILESASTNQTSMYLCASSSLGRTSSADTQYFGPGTRLTVL.

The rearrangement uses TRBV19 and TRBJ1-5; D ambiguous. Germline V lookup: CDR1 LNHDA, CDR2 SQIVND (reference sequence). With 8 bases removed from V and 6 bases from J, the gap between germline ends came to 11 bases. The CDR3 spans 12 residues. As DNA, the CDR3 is TGTGCCAGTTCACGCGGCGGTCAGCCCCAGCATTTT. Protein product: CASSRGGQPQHF. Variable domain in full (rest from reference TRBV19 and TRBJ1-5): DGGITQSPKYLFRKEGQNVTLSCEQNLNHDAMYWYRQDPGQGLRLIYYSQIVNDFQKGDIAEGYSVSREKKESFPLTVTSAQKNPTAFYLCASSRGGQPQHFGDGTRLSIL.

Here the CDR3 reads CASSIDRTGNEKLFF. The DNA of the CDR3 is TGTGCCAGTAGTATAGATCGAACGGGAAATGAAAAACTGTTTTTT. V is TRBV19 and J is TRBJ1-4, with D hard to call. The CDR3 runs to 15 residues. Trimming pared 0 bases from V and 5 bases from J, leaving 10 bases between. Germline V gives CDR1 LNHDA, CDR2 SQIVND (reference sequence). Using reference TRBV19 and TRBJ1-4 for the parts outside the CDR3, the full variable domain is DGGITQSPKYLFRKEGQNVTLSCEQNLNHDAMYWYRQDPGQGLRLIYYSQIVNDFQKGDIAEGYSVSREKKESFPLTVTSAQKNPTAFYLCASSIDRTGNEKLFFGSGTQLSVL.